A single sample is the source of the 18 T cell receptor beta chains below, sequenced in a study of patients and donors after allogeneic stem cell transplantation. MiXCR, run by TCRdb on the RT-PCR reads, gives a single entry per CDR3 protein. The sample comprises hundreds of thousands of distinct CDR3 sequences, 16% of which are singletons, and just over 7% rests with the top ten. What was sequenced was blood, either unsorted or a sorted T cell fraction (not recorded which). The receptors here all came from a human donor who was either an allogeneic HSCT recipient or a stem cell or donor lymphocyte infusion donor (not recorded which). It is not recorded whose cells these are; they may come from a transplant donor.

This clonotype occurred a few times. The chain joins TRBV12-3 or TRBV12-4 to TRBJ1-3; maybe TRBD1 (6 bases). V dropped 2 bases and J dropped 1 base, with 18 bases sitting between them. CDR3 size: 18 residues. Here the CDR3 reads CASSLRRLTGKSGNTIYF. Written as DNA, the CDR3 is TGTGCCAGCAGTTTACGACGGCTTACAGGGAAGTCTGGAAACACCATATATTTT.

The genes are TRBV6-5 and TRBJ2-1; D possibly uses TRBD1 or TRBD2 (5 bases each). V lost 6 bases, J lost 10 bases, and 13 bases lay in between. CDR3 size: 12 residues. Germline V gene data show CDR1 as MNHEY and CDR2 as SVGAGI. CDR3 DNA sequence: TGTGCCAGCAGCGGGGCCGCTTGGGAGCAGTTCTTC. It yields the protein CASSGAAWEQFF.

CDR3 loop: CASSLGGGGPLGWTQYF. The CDR3 nucleotides read TGTGCCAGCAGCTTAGGGGGCGGGGGCCCCCTCGGGTGGACCCAGTACTTC. The rearrangement links TRBV11-1 to TRBJ2-5; TRBD2 is a possible D gene (7 bases). Looked up from germline, CDR1 is SGHAT and CDR2 is FQDESV (reference sequence). CDR3 length: 17 residues. V lost 1 base, J lost 7 bases, and 22 bases lay in between.

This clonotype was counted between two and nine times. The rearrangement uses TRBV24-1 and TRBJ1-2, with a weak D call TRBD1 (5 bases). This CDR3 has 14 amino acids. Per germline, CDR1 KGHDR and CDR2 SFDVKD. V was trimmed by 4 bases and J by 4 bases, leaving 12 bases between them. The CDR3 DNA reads TGTGCCACCAGTGACCCAGGGACCCCCTATGGCTACACCTTC. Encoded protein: CATSDPGTPYGYTF.

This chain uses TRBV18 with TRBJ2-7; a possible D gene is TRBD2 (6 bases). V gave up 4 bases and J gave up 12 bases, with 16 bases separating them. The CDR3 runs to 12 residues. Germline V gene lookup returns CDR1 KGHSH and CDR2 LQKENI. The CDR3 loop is CASSRDPGELYF. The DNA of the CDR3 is TGTGCCAGCTCACGAGACCCGGGAGAATTGTACTTC.

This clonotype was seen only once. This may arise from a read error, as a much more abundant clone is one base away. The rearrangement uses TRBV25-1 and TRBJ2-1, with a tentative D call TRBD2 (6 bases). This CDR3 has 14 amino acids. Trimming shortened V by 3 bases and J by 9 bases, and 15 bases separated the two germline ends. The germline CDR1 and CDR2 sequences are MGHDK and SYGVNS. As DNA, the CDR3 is TGTGCCAGCAGTGATAGAGTAGCGGTGAGTGAGCAGTTCTTC. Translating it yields CASSDRVAVSEQFF. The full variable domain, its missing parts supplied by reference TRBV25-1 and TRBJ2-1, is EADIYQTPRYLVIGTGKKITLECSQTMGHDKMYWYQQDPGMELHLIHYSYGVNSTEKGDLSSESTVSRIRTEHFPLTLESARPSHTSQYLCASSDRVAVSEQFFGPGTRLTVL.

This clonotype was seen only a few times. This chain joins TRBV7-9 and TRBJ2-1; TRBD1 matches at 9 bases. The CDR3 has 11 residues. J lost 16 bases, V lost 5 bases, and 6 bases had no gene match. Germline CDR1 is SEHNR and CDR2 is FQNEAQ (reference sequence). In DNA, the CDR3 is TGTGCCAGCAGCGGGACAGGGAGGAATTTCTTC. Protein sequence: CASSGTGRNFF.

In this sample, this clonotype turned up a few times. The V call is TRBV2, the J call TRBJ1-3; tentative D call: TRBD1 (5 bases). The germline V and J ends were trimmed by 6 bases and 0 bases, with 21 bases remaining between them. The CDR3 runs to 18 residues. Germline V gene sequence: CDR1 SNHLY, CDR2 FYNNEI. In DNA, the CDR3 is TGTGCCAGCAGACAAAGATACAGGAACCCCGACTCTGGAAACACCATATATTTT. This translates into CASRQRYRNPDSGNTIYF.

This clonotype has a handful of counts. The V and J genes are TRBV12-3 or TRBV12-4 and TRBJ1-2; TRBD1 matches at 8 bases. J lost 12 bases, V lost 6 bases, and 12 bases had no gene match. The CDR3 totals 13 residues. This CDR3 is CASSLTGVEGDTF. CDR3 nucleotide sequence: TGTGCCAGCAGCCTGACAGGGGTCGAGGGGGACACCTTC.

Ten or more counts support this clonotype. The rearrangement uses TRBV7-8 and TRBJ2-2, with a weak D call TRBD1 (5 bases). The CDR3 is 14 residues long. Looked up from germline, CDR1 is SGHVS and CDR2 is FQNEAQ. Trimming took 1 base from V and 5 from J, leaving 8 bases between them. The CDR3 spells CASSLGGDTGELFF. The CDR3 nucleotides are TGTGCCAGCAGCTTAGGGGGCGATACCGGGGAGCTGTTTTTT.

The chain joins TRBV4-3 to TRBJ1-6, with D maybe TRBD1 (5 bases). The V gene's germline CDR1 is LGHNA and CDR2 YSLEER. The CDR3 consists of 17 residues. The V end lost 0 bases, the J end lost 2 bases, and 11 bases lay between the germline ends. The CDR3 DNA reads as TGCGCCAGCAGCCAAGATGATTCGGGACCCTATAATTCACCCCTCCACTTT. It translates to CASSQDDSGPYNSPLHF.

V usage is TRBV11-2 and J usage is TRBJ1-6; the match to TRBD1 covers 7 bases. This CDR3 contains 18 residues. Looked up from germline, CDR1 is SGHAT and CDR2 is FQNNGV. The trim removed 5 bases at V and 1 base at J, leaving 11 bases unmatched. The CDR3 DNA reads TGTGCCAGCAGCCAAGACAACAGGGGTCGGTCCTATAATTCACCCCTCCACTTT. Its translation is CASSQDNRGRSYNSPLHF.

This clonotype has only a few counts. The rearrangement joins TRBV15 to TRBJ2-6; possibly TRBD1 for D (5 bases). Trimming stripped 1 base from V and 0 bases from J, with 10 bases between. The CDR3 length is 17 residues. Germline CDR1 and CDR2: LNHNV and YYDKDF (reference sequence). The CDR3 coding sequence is TGTGCCACCAGCAGAGGGGGCCAGGTCTCTGGGGCCAACGTCCTGACTTTC. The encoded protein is CATSRGGQVSGANVLTF.

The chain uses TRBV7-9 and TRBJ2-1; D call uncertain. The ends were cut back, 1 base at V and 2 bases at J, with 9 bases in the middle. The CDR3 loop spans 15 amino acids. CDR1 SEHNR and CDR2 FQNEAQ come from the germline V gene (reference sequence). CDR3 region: CASSLVVAAYNEQFF. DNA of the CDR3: TGTGCCAGCAGCTTAGTAGTAGCCGCCTACAATGAGCAGTTCTTC.

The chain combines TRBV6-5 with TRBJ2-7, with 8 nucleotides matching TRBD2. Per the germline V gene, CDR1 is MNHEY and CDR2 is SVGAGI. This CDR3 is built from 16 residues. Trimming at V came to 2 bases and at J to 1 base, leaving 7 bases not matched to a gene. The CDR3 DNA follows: TGTGCCAGCAGTTACAGACAGCGGGGGATATCCTACGAGCAGTACTTC. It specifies CASSYRQRGISYEQYF.

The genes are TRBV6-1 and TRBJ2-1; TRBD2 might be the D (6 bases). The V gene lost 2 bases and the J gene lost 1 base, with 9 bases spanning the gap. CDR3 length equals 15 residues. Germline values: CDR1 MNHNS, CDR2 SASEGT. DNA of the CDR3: TGTGCCAGCAGTGAATCCGGACTATCCTACAATGAGCAGTTCTTC. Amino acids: CASSESGLSYNEQFF.

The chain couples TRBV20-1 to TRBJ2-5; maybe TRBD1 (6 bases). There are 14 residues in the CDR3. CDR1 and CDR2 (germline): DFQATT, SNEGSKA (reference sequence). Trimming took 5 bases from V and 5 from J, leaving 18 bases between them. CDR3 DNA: TGCAGTGCTTTCGACATACAGGGATCGGAGACCCAGTACTTC. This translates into CSAFDIQGSETQYF.

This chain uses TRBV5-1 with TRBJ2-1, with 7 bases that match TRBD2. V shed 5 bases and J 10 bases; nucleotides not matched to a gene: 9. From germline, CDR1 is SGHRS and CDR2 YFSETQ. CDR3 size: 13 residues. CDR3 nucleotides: TGCGCCAGCAGGGTTTTAGCCGGGGGGGAGCAGTTCTTC. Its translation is CASRVLAGGEQFF.